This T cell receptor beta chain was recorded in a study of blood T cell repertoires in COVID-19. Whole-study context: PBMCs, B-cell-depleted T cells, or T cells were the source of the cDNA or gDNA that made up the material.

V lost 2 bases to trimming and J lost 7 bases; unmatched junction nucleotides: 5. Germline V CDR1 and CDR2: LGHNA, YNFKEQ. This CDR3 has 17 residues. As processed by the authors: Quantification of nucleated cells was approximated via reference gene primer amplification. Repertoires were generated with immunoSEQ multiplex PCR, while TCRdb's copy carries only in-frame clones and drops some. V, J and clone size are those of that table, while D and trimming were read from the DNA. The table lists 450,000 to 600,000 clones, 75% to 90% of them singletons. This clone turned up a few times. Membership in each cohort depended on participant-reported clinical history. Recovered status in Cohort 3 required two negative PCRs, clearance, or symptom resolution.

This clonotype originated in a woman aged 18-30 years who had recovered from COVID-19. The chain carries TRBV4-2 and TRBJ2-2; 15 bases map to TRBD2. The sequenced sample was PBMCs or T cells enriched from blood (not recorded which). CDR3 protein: CASSQRTSGGDVGELFF. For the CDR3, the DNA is TGTGCCAGCAGCCAACGGACTAGCGGGGGGGATGTCGGGGAGCTGTTTTTT.